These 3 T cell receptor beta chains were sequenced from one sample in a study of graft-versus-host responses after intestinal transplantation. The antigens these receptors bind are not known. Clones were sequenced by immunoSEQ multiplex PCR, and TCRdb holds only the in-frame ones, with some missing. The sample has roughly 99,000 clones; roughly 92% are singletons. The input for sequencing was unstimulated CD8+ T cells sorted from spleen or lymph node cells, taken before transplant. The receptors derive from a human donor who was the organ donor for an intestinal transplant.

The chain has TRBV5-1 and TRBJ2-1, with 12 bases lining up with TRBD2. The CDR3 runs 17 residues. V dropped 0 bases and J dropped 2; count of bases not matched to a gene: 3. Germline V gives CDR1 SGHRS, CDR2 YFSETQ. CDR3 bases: TGCGCCAGCAGCTTGGTACTAGCGGGGGGTACCTACAATGAGCAGTTCTTC. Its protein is CASSLVLAGGTYNEQFF.

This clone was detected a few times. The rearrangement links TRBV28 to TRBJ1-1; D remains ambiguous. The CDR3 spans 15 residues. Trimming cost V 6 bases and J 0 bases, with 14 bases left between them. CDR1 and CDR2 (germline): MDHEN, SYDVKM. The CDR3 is CASSSGPGMNTEAFF. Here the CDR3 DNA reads TGTGCCAGCAGCAGTGGGCCGGGGATGAACACTGAAGCTTTCTTT.

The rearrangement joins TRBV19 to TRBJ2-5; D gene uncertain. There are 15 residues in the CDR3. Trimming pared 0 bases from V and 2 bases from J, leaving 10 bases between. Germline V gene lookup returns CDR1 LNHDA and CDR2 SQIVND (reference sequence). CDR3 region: CASSIDRWRQETQYF. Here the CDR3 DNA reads TGTGCCAGTAGTATAGATCGTTGGAGACAAGAGACCCAGTACTTC.